Below, 15 T cell receptor beta chains from the same sample are listed, as sequenced in a study of blood T cell repertoires in COVID-19. Clones were sequenced by immunoSEQ multiplex PCR, and TCRdb holds only the in-frame ones, with some missing. The data contain roughly 430,000 clones, approximately 85% of them singletons. Sequenced material: PBMCs or T cells enriched from blood (not recorded which). These receptors originate from a woman aged 40 to 50 with acute COVID-19.

About this clone itself: Other DNA sequences in the same sample also yield this CDR3. The chain carries TRBV4-2 and TRBJ1-5; D unclear. The CDR3 spans 16 residues. V dropped 1 base and J dropped 2 bases, with 12 bases sitting between them. Germline CDR1 is LGHNA and CDR2 is YNFKEQ. The CDR3 protein is CASSQGRGNGNQPQHF. The CDR3 DNA sequence: TGTGCCAGCAGCCAAGGTCGAGGGAATGGCAATCAGCCCCAGCATTTT.

V gene TRBV27 combines with J gene TRBJ1-1, with D uncertain. CDR1 MNHEY and CDR2 SMNVEV come from the germline V gene (reference sequence). The CDR3 totals 14 residues. V was shortened by 5 bases and J by 5 bases, with 15 bases between the two germline ends. The CDR3 region has the DNA TGTGCCAGCAGTATCACAGCGGGTGGGACTGAAGCTTTCTTT. This translates into CASSITAGGTEAFF.

The V and J genes are TRBV25-1 and TRBJ2-1; perhaps TRBD2 as D (6 bases). V lost 8 bases and J lost 1, with 12 bases in between. Germline loops: CDR1 MGHDK, CDR2 SYGVNS. The CDR3 runs to 14 residues. This CDR3 is CASLAAGSYNEQFF. CDR3 in DNA: TGTGCCAGCCTCGCGGCGGGGTCCTACAATGAGCAGTTCTTC.

This clone was detected only once. The J gene is TRBJ2-3, the V gene TRBV11-3; 10 bases fit TRBD2. The germline CDR1 and CDR2 sequences are SGHNT and YENEEA. Losses at the gene ends were 5 bases for V and 0 bases for J; bases not matched to a gene: 8. The CDR3 is 17 amino acids. The CDR3: CASSPHLAGASTDTQYF. In DNA, the CDR3 is TGTGCCAGCAGCCCACATCTAGCGGGGGCCAGCACAGATACGCAGTATTTT.

The chain has TRBV6-5 and TRBJ2-1; D might be TRBD2 (5 bases). Deletions cut 8 bases from V and 7 bases from J, with 21 bases between. CDR3 length: 15 residues. Germline-derived CDR1 and CDR2 are MNHEY and SVGAGI. Written as DNA, the CDR3 is TGTGCCAGCGTCGAGGGCGGAGGAGGTTGGAATGAGCAGTTCTTC. It codes for CASVEGGGGWNEQFF.

The chain joins TRBV2 to TRBJ2-2, with D maybe TRBD1 (6 bases). V lost 11 bases and J 0 bases, leaving 13 bases between the germline ends. Germline loops: CDR1 SNHLY, CDR2 FYNNEI. The CDR3 sequence is 14 residues long. CDR3 loop: CASKTGPNTGELFF. For the CDR3, the DNA is TGTGCCTCTAAGACAGGACCGAACACCGGGGAGCTGTTTTTT. Full variable domain (missing parts from reference TRBV2 and TRBJ2-2): EPEVTQTPSHQVTQMGQEVILRCVPISNHLYFYWYRQILGQKVEFLVSFYNNEISEKSEIFDDQFSVERPDGSNFTLKIRSTKLEDSAMYFCASKTGPNTGELFFGEGSRLTVL.

The chain employs TRBV5-4 and TRBJ1-2, with a possible D match to TRBD1 (5 bases). Trimming took 6 bases from V and 4 from J, leaving 19 bases between them. CDR1 is SGHNT and CDR2 is YYREEE in the germline V gene (reference sequence). This CDR3 is 15 amino acids long. CDR3 DNA sequence: TGTGCCAGCACTACGGGGGAGGGGCGGGGCTATGGCTACACCTTC. It codes for CASTTGEGRGYGYTF.

The V call is TRBV5-1, the J call TRBJ1-2, with 12 bases identical to TRBD1. Germline V lookup: CDR1 SGHRS, CDR2 YFSETQ. The CDR3 is made up of 14 amino acids. Trimming at V came to 6 bases and at J to 8 bases, leaving 8 bases not matched to a gene. The CDR3 loop reads CASNPGQGAQGYTF. The CDR3 DNA reads TGCGCCAGCAACCCGGGACAGGGGGCGCAGGGCTACACCTTC. Full variable domain (rest looked up from reference TRBV5-1 and TRBJ1-2): KAGVTQTPRYLIKTRGQQVTLSCSPISGHRSVSWYQQTPGQGLQFLFEYFSETQRNKGNFPGRFSGRQFSNSRSEMNVSTLELGDSALYLCASNPGQGAQGYTFGSGTRLTVV.

This clone has more than one count but fewer than ten. The chain combines TRBV19 with TRBJ2-7, with D uncertain. The V gene lost 3 bases and the J gene lost 4 bases, with 13 bases spanning the gap. This CDR3 has 14 residues. Germline CDR1 reads LNHDA; CDR2 reads SQIVND (reference sequence). CDR3 residues: CASSIKLLGYEQYF. The CDR3 DNA reads TGTGCCAGTAGTATCAAACTATTGGGTTACGAGCAGTACTTC.

The count of this clone is one. The V and J genes are TRBV20-1 and TRBJ2-3; TRBD1 agrees at 7 bases. The germline gives CDR1 DFQATT, CDR2 SNEGSKA (reference sequence). The CDR3 is made up of 14 amino acids. J lost 1 base, V lost 3 bases, and 4 bases had no gene match. The CDR3 is CSASQGVGTDTQYF. CDR3 DNA sequence: TGCAGTGCTAGTCAGGGGGTTGGCACAGATACGCAGTATTTT.

V is TRBV7-9 and J is TRBJ1-2; D might be TRBD1 (6 bases). With 2 bases removed from V and 6 bases from J, the gap between germline ends came to 13 bases. Per the germline V gene, CDR1 is SEHNR and CDR2 is FQNEAQ (reference sequence). The CDR3 is 14 residues long. The CDR3 here is CASSLNQGNNGYTF. The CDR3 DNA follows: TGTGCCAGCAGCTTAAATCAGGGGAACAATGGCTACACCTTC.

This rearrangement joins TRBV19 to TRBJ2-7; 7 bases line up with TRBD1. Germline V gene data show CDR1 as LNHDA and CDR2 as SQIVND (reference sequence). CDR3 size: 13 residues. J gave up 2 bases and V 10 bases, and 8 bases lay outside the gene matches. CDR3 DNA sequence: TGTGCCACTGCCCGGGACAGAACCTACGAGCAGTACTTC. Translating it yields CATARDRTYEQYF.

The chain recombines TRBV12-3 or TRBV12-4 with TRBJ1-1; tentatively, D is TRBD1 (5 bases). The CDR3 contains 13 residues. Deletions cut 5 bases from V and 4 bases from J, with 11 bases between. CDR3: CASSPGYRTEAFF. CDR3 nucleotides: TGTGCCAGCAGTCCAGGGTACCGCACTGAAGCTTTCTTT.

This chain links TRBV11-2 with TRBJ1-1; D gene uncertain. Trimming removed 3 bases at V and 5 bases at J, with 13 bases between. From germline, CDR1 is SGHAT and CDR2 FQNNGV. This CDR3 is built from 14 residues. The CDR3 nucleotides read TGTGCCAGCAGCTTCGCCCGAGGAAAAACTGAAGCTTTCTTT. Its translation is CASSFARGKTEAFF.

The rearrangement joins TRBV7-9 to TRBJ1-3; D is ambiguous. In germline, CDR1 is SEHNR, CDR2 FQNEAQ (reference sequence). The V and J ends lost 5 bases and 6 bases respectively, with 8 bases between them. This CDR3 is built from 12 residues. The CDR3 protein is CASSPNINTIYF. Written as DNA, the CDR3 is TGTGCCAGCAGCCCCAACATAAACACCATATATTTT.